This T cell receptor beta chain stems from a study of early T cells in non-severe SARS-CoV-2 infection. Trimming pared 5 bases from V and 1 base from J, leaving 15 bases between. CDR3 size: 15 residues. Per the germline V gene, CDR1 is SEHNR and CDR2 is FQNEAQ (reference sequence). This clonotype occurred a few times. TCRdb reprocessed the 5' RACE reads via MiXCR and lists one record per CDR3 protein. The data hold 45,000 or so distinct CDR3 sequences, with roughly 7% observed a single time. Input material: whole blood. The clonotype originates from an adult who was a healthcare worker with PCR-confirmed SARS-CoV-2 infection or an uninfected control (not recorded which). This sequence joins TRBV7-9 and TRBJ2-7; the D gene is possibly TRBD2 (6 bases). CDR3 amino acids: CASSPRAGTSYEQYF. The DNA for the CDR3 is TGTGCCAGCAGCCCACGGGCAGGGACTTCCTACGAGCAGTACTTC.